This T cell receptor (beta chain) was obtained from a study of T cell responses to AZD1222 COVID-19 vaccine. TCRdb's copy holds only in-frame clones and misses some; the assay was immunoSEQ multiplex PCR. Here the sample spans roughly 150,000 clones, roughly nine tenths being singletons. Findings and caveats of the study: Spike-specific TCRs gained breadth and depth after people received two AZD1222 doses. In a largely white British group with more females than males, clonal diversity was possibly underestimated.

Worth noting for this clone: As yet, its antigen is unknown.

The ends were cut back, 1 base at V and 8 bases at J, with 18 bases in the middle. Germline CDR1 SGHTS, CDR2 YDEGEE. The CDR3 has 15 amino acids. The chain uses TRBV5-8 and TRBJ1-2, with unresolved D. The receptor was derived from an adult in good health. The sample consisted of peripheral blood, taken on day 0 of AZD1222 vaccination. CDR3 sequence: CASSLLFGPNGGYTF. CDR3 DNA sequence: TGTGCCAGCAGCTTGTTGTTTGGACCGAACGGGGGCTACACCTTC.